The T cell receptor beta chain described here comes from a study of blood T cell repertoires in COVID-19. Study-level background: The United States, Italy and Spain supplied acute and convalescent COVID-19 samples. Sources were T cells, B-cell-depleted T cells, or PBMCs; the material itself was cDNA or gDNA.

Germline V gene sequence: CDR1 SGHRS, CDR2 YFSETQ. Germline trimming cut 3 bases from V and 3 bases from J; bases unmatched to any gene: 5. This CDR3 has 14 amino acids. Per the original methods: Researchers report that nucleated cell counts were estimated from reference gene primer amplification. The table came from immunoSEQ multiplex PCR; TCRdb's copy has only in-frame clones and leaves some out. V and J calls and clone size come straight from that table; D and trimming were deduced from the DNA. The sample carries 150,000 to 200,000 clones, about 86% recorded once. J is TRBJ2-7 and V is TRBV5-1; 8 bases are a match to TRBD1. This receptor was obtained from a woman in her 70s with COVID-19, enrolled during active disease. The specimen was peripheral blood. CDR3 protein: CASSSQGQDYEQYF. In nucleotides, the CDR3 is TGCGCCAGCAGCTCTCAGGGACAGGACTACGAGCAGTACTTC.